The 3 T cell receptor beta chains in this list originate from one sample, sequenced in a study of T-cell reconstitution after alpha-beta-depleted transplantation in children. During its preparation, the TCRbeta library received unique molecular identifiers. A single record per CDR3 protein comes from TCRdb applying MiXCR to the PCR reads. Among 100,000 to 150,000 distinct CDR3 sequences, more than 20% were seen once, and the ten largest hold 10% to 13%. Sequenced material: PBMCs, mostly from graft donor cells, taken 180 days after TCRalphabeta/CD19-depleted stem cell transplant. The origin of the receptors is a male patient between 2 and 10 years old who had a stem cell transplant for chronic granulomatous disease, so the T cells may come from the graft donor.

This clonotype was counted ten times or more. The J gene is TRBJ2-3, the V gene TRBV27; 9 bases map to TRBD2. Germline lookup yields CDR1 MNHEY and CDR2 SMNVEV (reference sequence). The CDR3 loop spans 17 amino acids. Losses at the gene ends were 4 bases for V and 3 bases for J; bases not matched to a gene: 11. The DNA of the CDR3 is TGTGCCAGCAGTTCGGTAGCGGGGGACGGGGAAACAGATACGCAGTATTTT. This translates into CASSSVAGDGETDTQYF.

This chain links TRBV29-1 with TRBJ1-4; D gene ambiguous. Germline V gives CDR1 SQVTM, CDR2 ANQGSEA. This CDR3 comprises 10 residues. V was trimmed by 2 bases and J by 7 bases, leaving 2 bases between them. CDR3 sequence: CSVESEKLFF. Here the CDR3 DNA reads TGCAGCGTTGAAAGTGAAAAACTGTTTTTT.

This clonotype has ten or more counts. CDR3 bases: TGCGCCAGCAGCCCAGGACCGACAGGGAGTCTAGTAGATACGCAGTATTTT. Amino acids: CASSPGPTGSLVDTQYF. This chain joins TRBV5-1 and TRBJ2-3, with 7 bases lining up with TRBD1. Germline CDR1 reads SGHRS; CDR2 reads YFSETQ. The CDR3 totals 17 residues. The trim removed 4 bases at V and 5 bases at J, leaving 16 bases unmatched.